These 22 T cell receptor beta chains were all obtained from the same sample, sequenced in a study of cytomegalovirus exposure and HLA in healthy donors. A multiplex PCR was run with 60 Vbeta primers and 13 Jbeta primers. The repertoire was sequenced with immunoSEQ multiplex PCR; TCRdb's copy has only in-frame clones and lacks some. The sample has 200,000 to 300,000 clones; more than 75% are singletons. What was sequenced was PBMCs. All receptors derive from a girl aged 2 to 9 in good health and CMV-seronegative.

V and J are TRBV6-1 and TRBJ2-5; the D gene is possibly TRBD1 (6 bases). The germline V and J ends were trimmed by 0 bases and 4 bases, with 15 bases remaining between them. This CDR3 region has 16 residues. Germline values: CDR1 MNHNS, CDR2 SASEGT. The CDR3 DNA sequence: TGTGCCAGCAGTGAAGCGGTGACCCGAGGGGGAGAGACCCAGTACTTC. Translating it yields CASSEAVTRGGETQYF.

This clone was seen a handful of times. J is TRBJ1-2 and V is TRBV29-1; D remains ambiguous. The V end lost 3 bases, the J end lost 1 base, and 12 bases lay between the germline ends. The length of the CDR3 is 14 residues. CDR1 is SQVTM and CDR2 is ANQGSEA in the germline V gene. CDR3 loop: CSVDRPTDNYGYTF. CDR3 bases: TGCAGCGTTGATCGCCCTACCGATAACTATGGCTACACCTTC.

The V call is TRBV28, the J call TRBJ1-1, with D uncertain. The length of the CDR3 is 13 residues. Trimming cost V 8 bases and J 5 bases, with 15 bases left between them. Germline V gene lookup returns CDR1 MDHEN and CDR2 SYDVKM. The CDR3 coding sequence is TGTGCCAGCGCCGGGAAAGGACGGACTGAAGCTTTCTTT. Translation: CASAGKGRTEAFF.

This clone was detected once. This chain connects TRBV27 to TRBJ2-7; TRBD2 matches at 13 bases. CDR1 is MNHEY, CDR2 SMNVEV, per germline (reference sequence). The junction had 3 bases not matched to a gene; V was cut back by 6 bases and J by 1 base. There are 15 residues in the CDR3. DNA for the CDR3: TGTGCCAGCAGCGAACTAGCGGGAGGGTCCTACGAGCAGTACTTC. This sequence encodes CASSELAGGSYEQYF.

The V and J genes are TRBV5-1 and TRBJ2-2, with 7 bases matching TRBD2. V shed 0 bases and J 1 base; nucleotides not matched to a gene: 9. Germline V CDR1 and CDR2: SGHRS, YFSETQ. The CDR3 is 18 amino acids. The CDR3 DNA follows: TGCGCCAGCAGCTTGGCCCCCACTAGCGCTTGGAACACCGGGGAGCTGTTTTTT. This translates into CASSLAPTSAWNTGELFF.

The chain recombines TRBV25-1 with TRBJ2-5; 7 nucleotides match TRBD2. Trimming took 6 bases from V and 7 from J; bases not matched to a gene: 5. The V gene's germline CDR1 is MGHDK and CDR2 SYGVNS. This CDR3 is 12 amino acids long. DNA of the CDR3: TGTGCCAGCAGGACGGGAGGAGGGACCCAGTACTTC. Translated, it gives CASRTGGGTQYF.

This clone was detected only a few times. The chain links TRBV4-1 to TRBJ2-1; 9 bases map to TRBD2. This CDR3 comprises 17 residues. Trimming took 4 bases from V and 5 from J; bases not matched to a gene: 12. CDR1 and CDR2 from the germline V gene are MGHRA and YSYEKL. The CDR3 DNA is TGCGCCAGCAGCCTGCGGGCGGGAGGGCCCTCGGACAATGAGCAGTTCTTC. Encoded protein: CASSLRAGGPSDNEQFF.

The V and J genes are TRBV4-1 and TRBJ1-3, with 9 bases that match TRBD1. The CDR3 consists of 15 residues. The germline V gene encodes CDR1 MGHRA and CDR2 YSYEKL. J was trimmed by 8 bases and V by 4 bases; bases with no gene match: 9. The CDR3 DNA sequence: TGCGCCAGCAGCCGACTAGGACAGGGGAGAGACACCATATATTTT. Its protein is CASSRLGQGRDTIYF.

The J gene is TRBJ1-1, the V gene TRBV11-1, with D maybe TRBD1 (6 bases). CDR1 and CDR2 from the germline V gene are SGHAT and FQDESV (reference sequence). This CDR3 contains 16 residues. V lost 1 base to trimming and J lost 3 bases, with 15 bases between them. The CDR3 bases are TGTGCCAGCAGCTTAGGCAGGGGAAGAAGTTACACTGAAGCTTTCTTT. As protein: CASSLGRGRSYTEAFF.

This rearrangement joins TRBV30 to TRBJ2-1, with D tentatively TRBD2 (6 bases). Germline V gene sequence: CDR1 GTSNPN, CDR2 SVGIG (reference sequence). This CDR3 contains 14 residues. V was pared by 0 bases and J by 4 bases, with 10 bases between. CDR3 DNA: TGTGCCTGGAGTGTGGGAGGAAAGTACAATGAGCAGTTCTTC. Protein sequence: CAWSVGGKYNEQFF.

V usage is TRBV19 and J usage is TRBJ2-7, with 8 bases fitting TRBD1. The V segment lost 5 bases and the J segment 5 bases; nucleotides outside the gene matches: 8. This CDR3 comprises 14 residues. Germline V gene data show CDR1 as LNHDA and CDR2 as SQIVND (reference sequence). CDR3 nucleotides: TGTGCCAGTAGTTCCGGGACAGGACGGAACGAGCAGTACTTC. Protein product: CASSSGTGRNEQYF.

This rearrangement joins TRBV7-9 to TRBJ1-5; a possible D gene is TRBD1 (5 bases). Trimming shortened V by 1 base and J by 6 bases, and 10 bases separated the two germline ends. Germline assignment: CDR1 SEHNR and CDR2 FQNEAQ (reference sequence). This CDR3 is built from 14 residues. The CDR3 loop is CASSLGQGGQPQHF. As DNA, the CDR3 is TGTGCCAGCAGCTTAGGGCAGGGCGGTCAGCCCCAGCATTTT.

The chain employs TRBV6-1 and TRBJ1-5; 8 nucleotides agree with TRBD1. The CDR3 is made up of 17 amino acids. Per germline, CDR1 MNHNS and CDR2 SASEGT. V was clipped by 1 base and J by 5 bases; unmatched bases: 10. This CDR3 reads CASSEDGRTGTHQPQHF. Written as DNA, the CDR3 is TGTGCCAGCAGTGAAGATGGTAGGACAGGGACTCATCAGCCCCAGCATTTT.

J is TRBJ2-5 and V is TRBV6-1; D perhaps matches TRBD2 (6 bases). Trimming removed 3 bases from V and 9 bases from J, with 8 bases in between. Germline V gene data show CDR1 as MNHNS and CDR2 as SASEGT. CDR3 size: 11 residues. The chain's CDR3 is CASSDTGAQYF. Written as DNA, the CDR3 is TGTGCCAGCAGTGATACGGGGGCCCAGTACTTC.

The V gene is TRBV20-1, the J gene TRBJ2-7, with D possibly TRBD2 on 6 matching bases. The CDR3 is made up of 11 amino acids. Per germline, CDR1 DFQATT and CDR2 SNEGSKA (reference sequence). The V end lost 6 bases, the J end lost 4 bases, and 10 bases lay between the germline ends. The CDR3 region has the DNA TGCAGTGCCGGGAGCGATTACGAGCAGTACTTC. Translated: CSAGSDYEQYF.

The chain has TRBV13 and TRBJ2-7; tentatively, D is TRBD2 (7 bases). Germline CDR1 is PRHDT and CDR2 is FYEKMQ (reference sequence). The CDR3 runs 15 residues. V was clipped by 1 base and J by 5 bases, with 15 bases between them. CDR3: CASSLARGAGNEQYF. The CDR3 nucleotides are TGTGCCAGCAGCTTAGCTCGGGGGGCAGGGAACGAGCAGTACTTC.

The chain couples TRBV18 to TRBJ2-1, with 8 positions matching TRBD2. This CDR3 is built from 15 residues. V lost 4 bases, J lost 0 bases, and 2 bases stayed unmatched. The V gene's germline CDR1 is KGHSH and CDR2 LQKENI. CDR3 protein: CASSRSGSSYNEQFF. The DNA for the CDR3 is TGTGCCAGCTCACGGAGCGGGAGCTCCTACAATGAGCAGTTCTTC.

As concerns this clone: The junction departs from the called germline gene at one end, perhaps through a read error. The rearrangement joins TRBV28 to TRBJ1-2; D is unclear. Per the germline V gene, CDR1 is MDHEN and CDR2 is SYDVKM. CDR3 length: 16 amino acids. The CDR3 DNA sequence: TGTGCCAGCAGTTACTCCCTCTTCGAGGGCAGCTCGAGGCCCCTCTTC. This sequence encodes CASSYSLFEGSSRPLF.

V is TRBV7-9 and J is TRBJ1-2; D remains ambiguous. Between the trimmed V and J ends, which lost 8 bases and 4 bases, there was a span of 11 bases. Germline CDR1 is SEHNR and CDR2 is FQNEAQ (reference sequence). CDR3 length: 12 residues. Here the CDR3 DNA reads TGTGCCAGCGGGGAGGTAATCTATGGCTACACCTTC. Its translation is CASGEVIYGYTF.

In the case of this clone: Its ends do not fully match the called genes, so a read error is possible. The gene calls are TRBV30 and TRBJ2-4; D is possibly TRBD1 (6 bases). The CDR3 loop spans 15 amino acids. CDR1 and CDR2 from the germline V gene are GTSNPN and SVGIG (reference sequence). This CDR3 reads CAWGDIRLAKSIQYF. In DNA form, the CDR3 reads TGTGCCTGGGGGGACATCCGGCTAGCCAAAAGCATTCAGTACTTC.

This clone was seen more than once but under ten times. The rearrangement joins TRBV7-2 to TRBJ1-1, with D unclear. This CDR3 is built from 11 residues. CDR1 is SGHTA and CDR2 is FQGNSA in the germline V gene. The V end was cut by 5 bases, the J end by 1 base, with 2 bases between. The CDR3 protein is CASSQNTEAFF. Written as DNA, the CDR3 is TGTGCCAGCAGCCAGAACACTGAAGCTTTCTTT.

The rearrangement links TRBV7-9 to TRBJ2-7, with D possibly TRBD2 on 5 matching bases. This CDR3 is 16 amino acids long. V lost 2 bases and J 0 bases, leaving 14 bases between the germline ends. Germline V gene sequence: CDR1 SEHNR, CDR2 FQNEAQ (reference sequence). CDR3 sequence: CASSLLGDLSSYEQYF. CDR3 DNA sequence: TGTGCCAGCAGCTTACTCGGGGATTTAAGCTCCTACGAGCAGTACTTC.